This T cell receptor beta chain is drawn from a study of blood T cell repertoires in COVID-19 (TCRdb year 2020). Some background on the complete study: Collaborator samples came from the United States, Italy and Spain and covered acute and convalescent phases of COVID-19. The samples were drawn from the first 160 participants of the ongoing ImmuneRACE study and from roughly 1,300 subjects provided by 6 global collaborators. The repertoires were released in a freely available public database intended as a resource for research on the immune response to SARS-CoV-2. Where available, HLA class I and class II types were obtained from metadata supplied by the sample provider rather than from assay-based typing. Subjects who had been exposed to COVID-19, were actively infected with it, or had recovered from it provided the deeply sampled blood TCRbeta repertoires that made up the dataset. Nearly every sample came with metadata listing a de-identified subject ID, COVID-19 status, age in years and sex. The material from the prospective study consisted of cDNA or gDNA derived from T cells, B-cell-depleted T cells, or PBMCs. The investigation overall reported the following: The quantity of clinical and demographic metadata differed by source and by participant and was supplied without curation.

From the germline V gene (reference sequence), CDR1 is MNHEY and CDR2 is SMNVEV. From the cysteine through the phenylalanine, the CDR3 covers 17 amino acids. Here the CDR3 DNA is all that survives: 51 bases in frame from base 1. Cut back by 0 bases and 0 bases, the V and J ends lie 13 bases apart. Regarding this clone: Its cognate antigen has yet to be identified. Within one base of it there is no much larger clone, and no base qualities were kept.

TCRbeta CDR3 regions were amplified from genomic DNA by means of the immunoSEQ Assay, a bias-controlled multiplex PCR. Turning to the authors' computational methods: Nucleated cell counts per sample were estimated from amplification of reference gene primers within the assay. Sequence reads were collapsed and filtered to measure the absolute abundance of every unique TCRbeta CDR3 rearrangement. For each sample, productive Simpson clonality was calculated by taking the square root of Simpson's diversity index across productive rearrangements. This is the immuneACCESS table as TCRdb keeps it, with only in-frame sequences that have V and J called. A part of the clones is gone; compared with another copy, unresolved V genes explain less than half, and the rest is unexplained. V and J calls and clone size are given by that table; D and trimming were obtained from the DNA. The sample yields about 350,000 clones; about nine tenths were counted once. The ten largest clonotypes hold 3.5% to 4% of the sample.

One collaborating source in Seattle enrolled patients during active infection and followed them longitudinally through the course of disease. Each collaborating institution followed its own protocols to collect whole blood in K2EDTA tubes. For TCRbeta analysis, collaborators shipped samples as frozen whole blood, isolated PBMCs, or DNA extracted from either of those sample types. The chain uses TRBV27 and TRBJ2-3; D gene: possibly TRBD1, on 6 matching bases. Sequencing was done on a sample of peripheral blood. The sequence was collected from a woman aged 55-75 years with COVID-19, enrolled during active disease. The sequenced DNA is TGTGCCAGCAGTTTATCTGGGGGACACCCTAGCACAGATACGCAGTATTTT. Its amino acids are CASSLSGGHPSTDTQYF.